The source of this T cell receptor (beta chain) is a study of blood T cell repertoires in COVID-19. Across the whole study: Donors in the United States, Italy and Spain gave samples during acute or convalescent COVID-19. The cDNA or gDNA used as material had been derived from T cells, B-cell-depleted T cells, or PBMCs.

This CDR3 spans 15 amino acids. Germline V gene sequence: CDR1 MDHEN, CDR2 SYDVKM. The V and J ends lost 0 bases and 4 bases respectively, with 12 bases between them. In the authors' methods: Nucleated cell number was recorded as an estimate derived from reference gene primer amplification. Sequencing was performed with immunoSEQ multiplex PCR; in TCRdb, only in-frame clones are kept and a portion is missing. D and trimming come from the DNA, and the V and J calls and clone size come from that table. The sample has roughly 230,000 clones; roughly 85% are singletons. J is TRBJ1-2 and V is TRBV28; no clear D gene. Sequencing input: peripheral blood. The TCR was taken from a woman of 80 years or more with acute or convalescent COVID-19. The CDR3 is CASSLWEGFGYGYTF. The CDR3 bases are TGTGCCAGCAGTTTATGGGAGGGCTTTGGCTATGGCTACACCTTC.